This TCR beta chain was sequenced in a study of CD8 T cells in Susac syndrome. Study background: Patients with Susac syndrome were therapy-naive, on corticosteroids, or on intravenous immunoglobulin alone at blood draw.

This CDR3 has 13 amino acids. The V gene's germline CDR1 is DFQATT and CDR2 SNEGSKA (reference sequence). Trimming shortened V by 3 bases and J by 0 bases, and 9 bases separated the two germline ends. Random hexamers served to reverse transcribe roughly 0.5 to 1 ug RNA. TCRdb re-derived calls from the immunoSEQ multiplex PCR reads in MiXCR, one entry per CDR3 protein. The sample has 100,000 to 150,000 distinct CDR3 sequences; about 95% are singletons. The chain employs TRBV20-1 and TRBJ2-7; tentative D call: TRBD1 (6 bases). The sequence was collected from a human donor with Susac syndrome. The specimen was CD8+ T cells from PBMCs. CDR3 nucleotides: TGCAGTGCTAGGGCGGACAGCTCCTACGAGCAGTACTTC. Protein: CSARADSSYEQYF.